This T cell receptor (beta chain) was sequenced for a study of blood T cells in healthy people across ages. The germline gives CDR1 LNHNV, CDR2 YYDKDF (reference sequence). The CDR3 is 12 amino acids. V lost 4 bases to trimming and J lost 6 bases, with 10 bases between them. The second PCR ran about 6 to 12 cycles with a sample-barcoded 5' primer and J-beta primers. Each CDR3 protein is one row after TCRdb ran MiXCR on the 5' RACE reads. The sample has 800,000 to 900,000 distinct CDR3 sequences, about 59% seen once; the top ten hold around 30%. The V and J genes are TRBV15 and TRBJ2-7; D unclear. Specimen: blood. This receptor was obtained from a man aged 30 to 39 in good health. The CDR3 DNA follows: TGTGCCACCAGCAACGGGTTCGGCGAGCAGTACTTC. Encoded protein: CATSNGFGEQYF.